This TCR beta chain was documented in a study of T cells in Graves' hyperthyroidism and ophthalmopathy. CDR1 and CDR2 (germline): ENHRY, SYGVKD. Trimming took 2 bases from V and 0 from J, leaving 10 bases between them. The CDR3 runs 15 residues. The investigators amplified TCR beta CDR3 regions from RNA transcripts. First-round RT-PCR of the TCR CDR3 relied on the HTBI primer set. TCRdb reprocessed the multiplex PCR reads via MiXCR and lists one record per CDR3 protein. The sample has more than 45,000 distinct CDR3 sequences, around half seen once. Comments on this clonotype: Its antigen is still unknown.

The study, taken as a whole, reports: The model identified upcoming ophthalmopathy a median roughly 6 months ahead of onset. Stable hyperthyroidism was told apart from ophthalmopathy by a model built on 13 V-J features.

Diagnostic assessment was based on clinical symptoms, serum thyroxine and TRAb, thyroid ultrasound and orbital computed tomography. About 10 ml fresh peripheral blood yielded the PBMCs. The origin of this receptor is a woman in her 30s with Graves' ophthalmopathy. The specimen was blood. The chain is built from TRBV10-3 and TRBJ1-1; a possible D gene is TRBD1 (5 bases). Here the CDR3 DNA reads TGTGCCATCAGTGAGAGAGGGGCGGTGAACACTGAAGCTTTCTTT. This translates into CAISERGAVNTEAFF.